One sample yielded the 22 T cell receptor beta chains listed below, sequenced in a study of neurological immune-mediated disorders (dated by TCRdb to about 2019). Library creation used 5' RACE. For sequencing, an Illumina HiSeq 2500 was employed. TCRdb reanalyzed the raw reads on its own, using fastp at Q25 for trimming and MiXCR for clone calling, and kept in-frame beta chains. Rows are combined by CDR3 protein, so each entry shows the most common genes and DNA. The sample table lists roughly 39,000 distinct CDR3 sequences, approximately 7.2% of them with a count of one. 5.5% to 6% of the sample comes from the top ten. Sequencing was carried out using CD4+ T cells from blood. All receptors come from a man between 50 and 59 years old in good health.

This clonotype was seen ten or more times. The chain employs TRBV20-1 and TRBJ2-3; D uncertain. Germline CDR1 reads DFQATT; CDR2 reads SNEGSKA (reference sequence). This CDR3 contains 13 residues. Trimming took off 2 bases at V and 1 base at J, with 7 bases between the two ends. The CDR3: CSARPSRTDTQYF. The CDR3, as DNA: TGCAGTGCTAGACCTTCGCGCACAGATACGCAGTATTTT.

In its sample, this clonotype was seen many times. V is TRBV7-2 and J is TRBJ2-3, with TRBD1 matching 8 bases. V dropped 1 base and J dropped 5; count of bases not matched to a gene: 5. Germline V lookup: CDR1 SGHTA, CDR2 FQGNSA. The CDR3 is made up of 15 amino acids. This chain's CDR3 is CASSLEQGVKDTQYF. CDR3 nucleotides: TGTGCCAGCAGCTTAGAACAGGGGGTTAAAGATACGCAGTATTTT.

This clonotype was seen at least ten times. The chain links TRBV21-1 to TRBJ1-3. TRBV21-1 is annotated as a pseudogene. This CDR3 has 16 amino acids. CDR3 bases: TGTGCCAGCAGCAAAGGGGAGGTGTCTTCTGGAAACACCATATATTTT. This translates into CASSKGEVSSGNTIYF.

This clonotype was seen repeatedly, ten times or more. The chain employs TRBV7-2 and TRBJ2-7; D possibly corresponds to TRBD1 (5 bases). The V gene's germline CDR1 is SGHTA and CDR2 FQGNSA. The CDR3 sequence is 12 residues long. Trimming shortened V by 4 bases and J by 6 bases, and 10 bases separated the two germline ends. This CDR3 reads CASSYQGREQYF. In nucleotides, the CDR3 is TGTGCCAGCAGCTACCAGGGCCGCGAGCAGTACTTC.

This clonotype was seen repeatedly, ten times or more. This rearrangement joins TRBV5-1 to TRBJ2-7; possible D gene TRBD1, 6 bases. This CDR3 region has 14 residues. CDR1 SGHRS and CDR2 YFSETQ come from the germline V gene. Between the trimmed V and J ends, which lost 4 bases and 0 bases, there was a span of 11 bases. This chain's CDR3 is CASSQQGSSYEQYF. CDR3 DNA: TGCGCCAGCAGCCAACAGGGCTCCTCCTACGAGCAGTACTTC.

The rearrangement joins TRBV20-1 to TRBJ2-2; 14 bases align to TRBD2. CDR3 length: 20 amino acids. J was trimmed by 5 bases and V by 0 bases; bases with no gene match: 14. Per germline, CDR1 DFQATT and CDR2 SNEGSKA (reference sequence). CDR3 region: CSARDEMGTSGSGGTGELFF. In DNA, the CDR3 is TGCAGTGCTAGAGATGAGATGGGGACTAGCGGGAGTGGCGGGACCGGGGAGCTGTTTTTT.

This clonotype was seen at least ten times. CDR3 protein: CASSSDTNTGELFF. The CDR3, as DNA: TGTGCCAGCAGCTCCGACACGAACACCGGGGAGCTGTTTTTT. The chain recombines TRBV7-2 with TRBJ2-2; D is unclear. Trimming removed 4 bases from V and 0 bases from J, with 6 bases in between. Germline CDR1 reads SGHTA; CDR2 reads FQGNSA. This CDR3 has 14 amino acids.

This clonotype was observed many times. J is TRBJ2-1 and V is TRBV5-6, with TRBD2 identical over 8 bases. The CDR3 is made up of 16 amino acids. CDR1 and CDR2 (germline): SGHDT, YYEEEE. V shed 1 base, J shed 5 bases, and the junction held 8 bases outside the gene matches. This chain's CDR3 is CASSLTGTRNNNEQFF. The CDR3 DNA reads TGTGCCAGCAGCTTGACCGGGACTAGGAATAACAATGAGCAGTTCTTC.

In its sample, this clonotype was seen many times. The CDR3 is CASRPGLAGEQYF. CDR3 DNA sequence: TGTGCCAGCAGACCCGGACTAGCGGGAGAGCAGTACTTC. The chain couples TRBV2 to TRBJ2-7; 12 bases are shared with TRBD2. Germline V gene lookup returns CDR1 SNHLY and CDR2 FYNNEI. Germline trimming cut 6 bases from V and 7 bases from J; bases unmatched to any gene: 4. This CDR3 comprises 13 residues.

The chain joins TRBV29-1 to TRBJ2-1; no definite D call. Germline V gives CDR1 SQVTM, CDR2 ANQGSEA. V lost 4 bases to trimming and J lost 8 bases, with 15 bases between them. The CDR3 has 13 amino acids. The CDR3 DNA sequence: TGCAGCGTTGTTATTCCCCCCCACCATGAGCAGTTCTTC. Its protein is CSVVIPPHHEQFF.

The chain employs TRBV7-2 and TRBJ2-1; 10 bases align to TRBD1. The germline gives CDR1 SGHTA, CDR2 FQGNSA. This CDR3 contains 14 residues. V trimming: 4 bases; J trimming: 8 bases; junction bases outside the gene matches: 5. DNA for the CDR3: TGTGCCAGCAGCTGGGGACAGGGGTTGGATGAGCAGTTCTTC. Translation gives CASSWGQGLDEQFF.

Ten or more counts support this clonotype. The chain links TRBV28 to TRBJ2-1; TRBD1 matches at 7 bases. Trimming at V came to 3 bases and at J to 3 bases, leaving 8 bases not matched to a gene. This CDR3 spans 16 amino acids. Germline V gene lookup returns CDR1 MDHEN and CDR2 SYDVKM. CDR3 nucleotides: TGTGCCAGCAGTTTCCGGCTAAGGGGGCTCTACAATGAGCAGTTCTTC. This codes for CASSFRLRGLYNEQFF.

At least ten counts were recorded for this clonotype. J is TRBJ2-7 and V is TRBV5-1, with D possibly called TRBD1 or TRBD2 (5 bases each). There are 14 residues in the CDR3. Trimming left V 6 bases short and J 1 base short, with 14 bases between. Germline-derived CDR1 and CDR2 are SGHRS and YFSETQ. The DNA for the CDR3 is TGCGCCAGCACCCGGGACCTCAATTCCTACGAGCAGTACTTC. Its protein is CASTRDLNSYEQYF.

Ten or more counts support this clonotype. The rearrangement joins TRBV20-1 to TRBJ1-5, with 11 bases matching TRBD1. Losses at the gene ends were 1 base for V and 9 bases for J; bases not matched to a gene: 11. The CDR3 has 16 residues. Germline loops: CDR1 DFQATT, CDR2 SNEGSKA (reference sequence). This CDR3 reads CSARVSGTGGKLPQHF. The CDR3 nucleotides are TGCAGTGCTAGAGTCTCAGGGACAGGGGGTAAATTGCCCCAGCATTTT.

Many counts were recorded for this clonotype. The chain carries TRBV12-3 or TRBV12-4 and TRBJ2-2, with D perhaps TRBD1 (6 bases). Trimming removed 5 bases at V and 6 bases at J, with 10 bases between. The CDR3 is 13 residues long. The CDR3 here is CASSLQGSGELFF. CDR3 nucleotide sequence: TGTGCCAGCAGTCTTCAGGGGTCCGGGGAGCTGTTTTTT.

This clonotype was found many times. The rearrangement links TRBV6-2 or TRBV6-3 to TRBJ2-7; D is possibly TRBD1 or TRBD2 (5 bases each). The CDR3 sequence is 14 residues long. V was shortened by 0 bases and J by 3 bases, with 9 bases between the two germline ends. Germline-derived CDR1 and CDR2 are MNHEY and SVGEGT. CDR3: CASSYSWGSYEQYF. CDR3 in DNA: TGTGCCAGCAGTTACTCTTGGGGGAGCTACGAGCAGTACTTC.

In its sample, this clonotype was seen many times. This chain's CDR3 is CSARPPGQGRGYTF. CDR3 DNA sequence: TGCAGTGCTAGACCCCCGGGACAGGGTCGAGGCTACACCTTC. This chain connects TRBV20-1 to TRBJ1-2, with 9 positions matching TRBD1. Germline CDR1 is DFQATT and CDR2 is SNEGSKA (reference sequence). The V and J ends lost 2 bases and 8 bases, in that order; junction bases with no gene match: 9. The CDR3 runs to 14 residues.

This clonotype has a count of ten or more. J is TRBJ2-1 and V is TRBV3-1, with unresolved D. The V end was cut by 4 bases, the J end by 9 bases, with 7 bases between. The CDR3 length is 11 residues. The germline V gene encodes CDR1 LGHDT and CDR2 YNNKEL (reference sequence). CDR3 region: CASSRYSEQFF. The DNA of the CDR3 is TGTGCCAGCAGCCGGTATAGTGAGCAGTTCTTC.

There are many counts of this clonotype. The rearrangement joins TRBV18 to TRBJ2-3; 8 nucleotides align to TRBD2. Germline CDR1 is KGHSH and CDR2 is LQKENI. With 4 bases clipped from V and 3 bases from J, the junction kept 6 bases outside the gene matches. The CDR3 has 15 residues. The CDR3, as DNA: TGTGCCAGCTCACTAAATAGCGGGATGACAGATACGCAGTATTTT. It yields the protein CASSLNSGMTDTQYF.

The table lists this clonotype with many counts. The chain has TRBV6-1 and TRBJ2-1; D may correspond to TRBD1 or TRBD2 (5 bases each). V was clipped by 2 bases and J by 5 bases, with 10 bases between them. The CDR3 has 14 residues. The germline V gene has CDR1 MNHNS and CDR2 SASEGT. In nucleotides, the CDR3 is TGTGCCAGCAGTGAATGGGGGAAAAACAATGAGCAGTTCTTC. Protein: CASSEWGKNNEQFF.

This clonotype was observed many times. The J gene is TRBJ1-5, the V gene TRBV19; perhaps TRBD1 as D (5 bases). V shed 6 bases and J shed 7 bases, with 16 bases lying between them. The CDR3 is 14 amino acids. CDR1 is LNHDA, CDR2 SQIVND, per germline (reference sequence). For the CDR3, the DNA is TGTGCCAGTAGCCCAGGGAGTCCACAACAGCCCCAGCATTTT. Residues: CASSPGSPQQPQHF.

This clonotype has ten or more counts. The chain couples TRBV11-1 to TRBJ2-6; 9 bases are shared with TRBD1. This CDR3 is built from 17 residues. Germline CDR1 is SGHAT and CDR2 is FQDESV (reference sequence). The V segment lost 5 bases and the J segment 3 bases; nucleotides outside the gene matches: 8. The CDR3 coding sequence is TGTGCCAGCAGCGACCGGACAGGGGCGGTTGGGGCCAACGTCCTGACTTTC. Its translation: CASSDRTGAVGANVLTF.